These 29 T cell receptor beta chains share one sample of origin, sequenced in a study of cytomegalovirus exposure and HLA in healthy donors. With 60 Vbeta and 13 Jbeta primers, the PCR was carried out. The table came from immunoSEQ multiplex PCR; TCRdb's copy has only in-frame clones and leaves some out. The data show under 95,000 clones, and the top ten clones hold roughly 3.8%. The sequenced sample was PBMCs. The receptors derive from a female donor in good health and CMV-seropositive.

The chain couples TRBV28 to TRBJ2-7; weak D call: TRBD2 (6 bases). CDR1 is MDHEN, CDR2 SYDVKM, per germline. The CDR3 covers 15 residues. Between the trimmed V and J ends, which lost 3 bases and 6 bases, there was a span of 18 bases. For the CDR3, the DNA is TGTGCCAGCAGTTTGGGTGGCGGGAAGAACGGCGAGCAGTACTTC. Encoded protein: CASSLGGGKNGEQYF.

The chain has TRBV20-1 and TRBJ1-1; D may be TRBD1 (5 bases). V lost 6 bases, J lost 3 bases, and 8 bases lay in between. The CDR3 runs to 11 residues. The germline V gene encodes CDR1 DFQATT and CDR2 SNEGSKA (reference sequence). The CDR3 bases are TGCAGTGCCTCAGGGTACACTGAAGCTTTCTTT. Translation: CSASGYTEAFF.

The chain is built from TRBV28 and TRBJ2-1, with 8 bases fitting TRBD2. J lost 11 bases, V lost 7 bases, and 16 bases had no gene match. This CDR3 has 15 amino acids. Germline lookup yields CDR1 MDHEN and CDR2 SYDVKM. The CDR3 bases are TGTGCCAGCACCCCCACATGGCTAGCGGGCGGACAGCAGTTCTTC. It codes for CASTPTWLAGGQQFF.

The CDR3 bases are TGTGCCAGCAGTGACTGGGTGAACACTGAAGCTTTCTTT. Translation gives CASSDWVNTEAFF. This chain uses TRBV28 with TRBJ1-1, with D unclear. Trimming cost V 5 bases and J 0 bases, with 7 bases left between them. The CDR3 covers 13 residues. Per the germline V gene, CDR1 is MDHEN and CDR2 is SYDVKM.

The CDR3 bases are TGTGCCAGCAGCTTGGGACTAGCGGGGACCTACGAGCAGTACTTC. Protein product: CASSLGLAGTYEQYF. This sequence joins TRBV7-8 and TRBJ2-7, with 13 bases that match TRBD2. Per the germline V gene, CDR1 is SGHVS and CDR2 is FQNEAQ. The CDR3 totals 15 residues. Losses at the gene ends were 3 bases for V and 2 bases for J; bases not matched to a gene: 1. The variable domain in full, completed from reference TRBV7-8 and TRBJ2-7, reads GAGVSQSPRYKVAKRGQDVALRCDPISGHVSLFWYQQALGQGPEFLTYFQNEAQLDKSGLPSDRFFAERPEGSVSTLKIQRTQQEDSAVYLCASSLGLAGTYEQYFGPGTRLTVT.

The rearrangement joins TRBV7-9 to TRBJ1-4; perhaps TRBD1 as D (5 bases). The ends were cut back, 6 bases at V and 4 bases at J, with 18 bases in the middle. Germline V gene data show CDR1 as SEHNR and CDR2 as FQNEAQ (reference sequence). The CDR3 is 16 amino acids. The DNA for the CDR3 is TGTGCCAGCAGACCCAGGAGGGGAGCGGGTAATGAAAAACTGTTTTTT. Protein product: CASRPRRGAGNEKLFF.

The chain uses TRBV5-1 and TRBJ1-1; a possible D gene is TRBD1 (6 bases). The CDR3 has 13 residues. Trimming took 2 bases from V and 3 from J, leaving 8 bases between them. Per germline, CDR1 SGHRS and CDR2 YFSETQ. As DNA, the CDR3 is TGCGCCAGCAGCTTTAAGGGGGACACTGAAGCTTTCTTT. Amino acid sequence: CASSFKGDTEAFF. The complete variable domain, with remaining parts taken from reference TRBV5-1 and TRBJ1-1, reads KAGVTQTPRYLIKTRGQQVTLSCSPISGHRSVSWYQQTPGQGLQFLFEYFSETQRNKGNFPGRFSGRQFSNSRSEMNVSTLELGDSALYLCASSFKGDTEAFFGQGTRLTVV.

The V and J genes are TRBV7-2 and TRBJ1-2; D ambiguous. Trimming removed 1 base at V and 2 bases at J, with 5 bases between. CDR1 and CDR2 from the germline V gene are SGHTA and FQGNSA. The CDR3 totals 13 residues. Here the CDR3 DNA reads TGTGCCAGCAGCTTAGACGGGAACTATGGCTACACCTTC. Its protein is CASSLDGNYGYTF.

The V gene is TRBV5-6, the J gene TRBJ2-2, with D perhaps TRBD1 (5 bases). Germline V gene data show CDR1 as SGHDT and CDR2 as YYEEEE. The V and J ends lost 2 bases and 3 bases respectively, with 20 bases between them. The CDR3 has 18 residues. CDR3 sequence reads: CASSFLSGFELDTGELFF. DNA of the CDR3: TGTGCCAGCAGCTTTCTTTCAGGGTTCGAGTTGGACACCGGGGAGCTGTTTTTT.

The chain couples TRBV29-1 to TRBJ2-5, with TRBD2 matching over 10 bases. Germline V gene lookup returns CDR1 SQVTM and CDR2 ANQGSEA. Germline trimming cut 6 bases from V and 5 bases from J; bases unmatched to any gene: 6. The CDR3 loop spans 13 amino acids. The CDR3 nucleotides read TGCAGCGTAGCCGGGACTAGCGAGGAGACCCAGTACTTC. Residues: CSVAGTSEETQYF.

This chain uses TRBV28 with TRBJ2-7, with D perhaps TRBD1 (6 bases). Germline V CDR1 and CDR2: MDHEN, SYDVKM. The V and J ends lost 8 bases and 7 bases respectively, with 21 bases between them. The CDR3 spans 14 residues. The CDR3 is CASGGGGAGGEQYF. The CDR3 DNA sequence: TGTGCCAGCGGAGGTGGGGGCGCGGGTGGGGAGCAGTACTTC.

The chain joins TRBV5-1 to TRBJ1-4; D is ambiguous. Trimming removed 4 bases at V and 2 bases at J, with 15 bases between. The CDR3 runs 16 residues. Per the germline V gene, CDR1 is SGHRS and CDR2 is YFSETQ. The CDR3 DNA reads TGCGCCAGCAGCCTGTCCCCAGTTTCCACTAATGAAAAACTGTTTTTT. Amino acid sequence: CASSLSPVSTNEKLFF.

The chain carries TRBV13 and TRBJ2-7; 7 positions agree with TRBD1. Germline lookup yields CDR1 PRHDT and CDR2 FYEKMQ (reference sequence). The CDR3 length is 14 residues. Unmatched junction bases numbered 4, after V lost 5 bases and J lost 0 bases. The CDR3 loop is CASSRGQASYEQYF. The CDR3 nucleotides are TGTGCCAGCAGCCGCGGACAGGCCTCCTACGAGCAGTACTTC.

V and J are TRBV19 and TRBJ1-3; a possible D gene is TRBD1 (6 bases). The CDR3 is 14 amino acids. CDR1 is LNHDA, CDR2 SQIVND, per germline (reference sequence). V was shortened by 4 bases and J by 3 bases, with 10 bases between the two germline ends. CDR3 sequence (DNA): TGTGCCAGTAGTACCAGGGGTTTTGGAAACACCATATATTTT. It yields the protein CASSTRGFGNTIYF.

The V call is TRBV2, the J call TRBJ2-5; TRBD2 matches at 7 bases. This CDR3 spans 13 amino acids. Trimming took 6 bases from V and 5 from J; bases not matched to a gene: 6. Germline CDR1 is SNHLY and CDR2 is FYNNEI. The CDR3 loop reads CASSGDYMETQYF. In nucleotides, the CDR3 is TGTGCCAGCAGCGGGGACTATATGGAGACCCAGTACTTC.

CDR3 bases: TGTGCCAGCAGCTCCTCCTCCCGGCAGGGCGGATCTGGAAACACCATATATTTT. Protein: CASSSSSRQGGSGNTIYF. The chain couples TRBV7-2 to TRBJ1-3, with D maybe TRBD1 (5 bases). The CDR3 runs to 18 residues. Looked up from germline, CDR1 is SGHTA and CDR2 is FQGNSA. V lost 4 bases and J lost 1, with 20 bases in between. The variable domain in full, completed from reference TRBV7-2 and TRBJ1-3, reads GAGVSQSPSNKVTEKGKDVELRCDPISGHTALYWYRQSLGQGLEFLIYFQGNSAPDKSGLPSDRFSAERTGGSVSTLTIQRTQQEDSAVYLCASSSSSRQGGSGNTIYFGEGSWLTVV.

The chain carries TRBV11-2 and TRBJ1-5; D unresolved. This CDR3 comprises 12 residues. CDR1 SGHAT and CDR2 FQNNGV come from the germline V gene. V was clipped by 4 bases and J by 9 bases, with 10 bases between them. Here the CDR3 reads CASSWLAGPQHF. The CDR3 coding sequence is TGTGCCAGCAGCTGGCTAGCAGGGCCCCAGCATTTT.

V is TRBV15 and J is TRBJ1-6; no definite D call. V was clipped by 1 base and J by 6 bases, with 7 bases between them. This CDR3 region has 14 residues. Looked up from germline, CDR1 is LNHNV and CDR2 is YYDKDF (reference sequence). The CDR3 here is CATSRGAPNSPLHF. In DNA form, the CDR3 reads TGTGCCACCAGCAGAGGGGCTCCTAATTCACCCCTCCACTTT.

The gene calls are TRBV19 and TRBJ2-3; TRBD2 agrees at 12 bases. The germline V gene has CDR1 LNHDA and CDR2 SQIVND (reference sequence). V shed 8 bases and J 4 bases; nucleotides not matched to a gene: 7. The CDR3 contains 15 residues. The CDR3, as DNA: TGTGCCAGTCATACGACTAGCGGGGGCTCAGATACGCAGTATTTT. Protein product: CASHTTSGGSDTQYF.

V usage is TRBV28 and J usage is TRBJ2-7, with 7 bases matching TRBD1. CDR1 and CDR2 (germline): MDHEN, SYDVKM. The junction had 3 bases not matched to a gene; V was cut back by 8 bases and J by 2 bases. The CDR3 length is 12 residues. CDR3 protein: CASRDSAYEQYF. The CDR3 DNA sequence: TGTGCCAGCCGGGACAGCGCCTACGAGCAGTACTTC.

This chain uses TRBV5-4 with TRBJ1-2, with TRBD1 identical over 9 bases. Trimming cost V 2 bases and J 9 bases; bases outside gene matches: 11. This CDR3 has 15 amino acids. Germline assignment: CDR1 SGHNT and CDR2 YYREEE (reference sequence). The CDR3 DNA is TGTGCCAGCAGCTTCGGATTGGGACAGGGACTGAGCTACACCTTC. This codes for CASSFGLGQGLSYTF.

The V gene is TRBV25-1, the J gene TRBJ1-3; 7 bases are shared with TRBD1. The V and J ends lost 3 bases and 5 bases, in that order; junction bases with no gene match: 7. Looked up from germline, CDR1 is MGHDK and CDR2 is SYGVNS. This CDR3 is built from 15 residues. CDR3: CASSDITGARNTIYF. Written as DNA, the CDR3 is TGTGCCAGCAGTGACATAACAGGGGCTAGAAACACCATATATTTT. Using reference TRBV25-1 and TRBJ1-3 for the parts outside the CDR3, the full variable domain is EADIYQTPRYLVIGTGKKITLECSQTMGHDKMYWYQQDPGMELHLIHYSYGVNSTEKGDLSSESTVSRIRTEHFPLTLESARPSHTSQYLCASSDITGARNTIYFGEGSWLTVV.

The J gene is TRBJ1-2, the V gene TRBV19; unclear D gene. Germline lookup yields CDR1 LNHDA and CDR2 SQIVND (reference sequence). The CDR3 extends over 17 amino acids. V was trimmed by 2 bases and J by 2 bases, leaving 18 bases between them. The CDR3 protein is CASSILRTDPGNYGYTF. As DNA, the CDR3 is TGTGCCAGTAGTATACTCCGTACAGACCCTGGCAACTATGGCTACACCTTC.

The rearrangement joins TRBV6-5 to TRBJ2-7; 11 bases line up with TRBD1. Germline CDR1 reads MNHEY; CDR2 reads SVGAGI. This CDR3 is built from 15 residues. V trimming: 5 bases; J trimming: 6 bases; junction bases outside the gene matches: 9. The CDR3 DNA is TGTGCCAGCAGTCCGGATCGGACAGGGGGCCTCGAGCAGTACTTC. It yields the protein CASSPDRTGGLEQYF.

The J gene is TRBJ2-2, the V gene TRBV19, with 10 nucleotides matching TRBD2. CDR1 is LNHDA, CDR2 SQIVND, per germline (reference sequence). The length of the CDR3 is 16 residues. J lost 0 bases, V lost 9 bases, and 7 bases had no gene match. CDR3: CASEREGVTNTGELFF. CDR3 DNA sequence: TGTGCCAGCGAGCGGGAGGGAGTGACGAACACCGGGGAGCTGTTTTTT.

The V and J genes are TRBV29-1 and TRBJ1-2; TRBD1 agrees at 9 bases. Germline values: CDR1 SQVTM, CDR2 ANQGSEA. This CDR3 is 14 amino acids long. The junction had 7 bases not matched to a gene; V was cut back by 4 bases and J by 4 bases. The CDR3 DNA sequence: TGCAGCGTTGGACAGGGGGTTTCTTCCTATGGCTACACCTTC. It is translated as CSVGQGVSSYGYTF.

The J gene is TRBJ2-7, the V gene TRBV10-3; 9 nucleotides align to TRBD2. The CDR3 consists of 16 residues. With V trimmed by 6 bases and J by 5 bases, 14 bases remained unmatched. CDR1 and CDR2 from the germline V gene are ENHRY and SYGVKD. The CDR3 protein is CAISPSESGGRNEQYF. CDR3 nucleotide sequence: TGTGCCATCAGCCCCAGCGAAAGCGGGGGGCGGAACGAGCAGTACTTC.

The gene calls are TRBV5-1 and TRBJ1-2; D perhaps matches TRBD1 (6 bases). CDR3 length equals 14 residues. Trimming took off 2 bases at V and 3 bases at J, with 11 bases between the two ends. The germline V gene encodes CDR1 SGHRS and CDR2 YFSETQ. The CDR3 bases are TGCGCCAGCAGCTTACCAGCAGGGGACTATGGCTACACCTTC. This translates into CASSLPAGDYGYTF.

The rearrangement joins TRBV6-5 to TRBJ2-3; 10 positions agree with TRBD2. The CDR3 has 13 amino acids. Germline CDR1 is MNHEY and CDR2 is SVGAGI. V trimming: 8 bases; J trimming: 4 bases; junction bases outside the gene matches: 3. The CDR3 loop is CASSLAGADTQYF. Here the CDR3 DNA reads TGTGCCAGCTCTCTAGCGGGAGCAGATACGCAGTATTTT.